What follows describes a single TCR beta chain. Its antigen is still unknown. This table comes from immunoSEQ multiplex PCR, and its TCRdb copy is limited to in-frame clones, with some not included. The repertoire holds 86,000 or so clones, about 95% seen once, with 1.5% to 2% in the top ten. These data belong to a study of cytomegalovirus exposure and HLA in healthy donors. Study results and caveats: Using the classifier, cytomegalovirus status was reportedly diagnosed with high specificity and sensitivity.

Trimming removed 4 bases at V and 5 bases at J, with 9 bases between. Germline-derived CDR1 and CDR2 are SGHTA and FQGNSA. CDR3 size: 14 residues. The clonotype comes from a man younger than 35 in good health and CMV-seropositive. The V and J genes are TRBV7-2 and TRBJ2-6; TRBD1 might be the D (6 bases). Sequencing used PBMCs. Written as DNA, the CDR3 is TGTGCCAGCAGCTCAAGGGACAGGGCCAACGTCCTGACTTTC. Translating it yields CASSSRDRANVLTF. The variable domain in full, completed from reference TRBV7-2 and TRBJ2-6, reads GAGVSQSPSNKVTEKGKDVELRCDPISGHTALYWYRQSLGQGLEFLIYFQGNSAPDKSGLPSDRFSAERTGGSVSTLTIQRTQQEDSAVYLCASSSRDRANVLTFGAGSRLTVL.